The 20 T cell receptor beta chains given below trace back to one sample, sequenced in a study of identical twins. From the 5' RACE reads, TCRdb called clonotypes with MiXCR, one entry per CDR3 protein. The data contain approximately 190,000 distinct CDR3 sequences, more than 15% of them singletons. The data also belong to a second study, concerning T cells expressing NK-cell markers.

Sequencing was done on a sample of CD8+ T cells sorted from blood. The receptor set was obtained from a young woman in good health.

The chain is built from TRBV7-2 and TRBJ2-7; the D is unclear. CDR3 length: 14 amino acids. Trimming removed 0 bases from V and 6 bases from J, with 12 bases in between. Germline lookup yields CDR1 SGHTA and CDR2 FQGNSA. The CDR3 region is CASSLAPGFGEQYF. DNA for the CDR3: TGTGCCAGCAGCTTAGCCCCGGGCTTTGGCGAGCAGTACTTC.

The V gene is TRBV2, the J gene TRBJ2-2, with 8 bases identical to TRBD1. The V gene's germline CDR1 is SNHLY and CDR2 FYNNEI. The V gene end was trimmed by 10 bases and the J gene end by 0 bases; junction bases not matched to a gene: 10. The CDR3 runs 16 residues. The CDR3 loop reads CAKDRVAMSNTGELFF. As DNA, the CDR3 is TGTGCCAAGGACAGGGTGGCCATGTCGAACACCGGGGAGCTGTTTTTT.

This clonotype showed up just a few times. The chain recombines TRBV9 with TRBJ2-1; D uncertain. Germline V gene lookup returns CDR1 SGDLS and CDR2 YYNGEE. V was trimmed by 5 bases and J by 10 bases, leaving 13 bases between them. CDR3 length equals 12 residues. CDR3 DNA: TGTGCCAGCAGAGACTCCCAAGAGGAGCAGTTCTTC. This gives the protein CASRDSQEEQFF. Using reference TRBV9 and TRBJ2-1 for the parts outside the CDR3, the full variable domain is DSGVTQTPKHLITATGQRVTLRCSPRSGDLSVYWYQQSLDQGLQFLIQYYNGEERAKGNILERFSAQQFPDLHSELNLSSLELGDSALYFCASRDSQEEQFFGPGTRLTVL.

This clonotype has more than one count but fewer than ten. The V call is TRBV19, the J call TRBJ2-2; no clear D gene. Trimming stripped 3 bases from V and 2 bases from J, with 7 bases between. CDR3 length: 14 amino acids. CDR1 LNHDA and CDR2 SQIVND come from the germline V gene (reference sequence). CDR3 in DNA: TGTGCCAGTAGTATGGGTCAAAACACCGGGGAGCTGTTTTTT. It translates to CASSMGQNTGELFF. Combining the CDR3 with reference TRBV19 and TRBJ2-2 gives the whole variable domain DGGITQSPKYLFRKEGQNVTLSCEQNLNHDAMYWYRQDPGQGLRLIYYSQIVNDFQKGDIAEGYSVSREKKESFPLTVTSAQKNPTAFYLCASSMGQNTGELFFGEGSRLTVL.

The chain carries TRBV27 and TRBJ1-6; TRBD1 matches 9 bases. The length of the CDR3 is 16 residues. The germline V gene has CDR1 MNHEY and CDR2 SMNVEV (reference sequence). J was trimmed by 9 bases and V by 2 bases; bases with no gene match: 8. The CDR3 region is CASSLIAGQGGSPLHF. Written as DNA, the CDR3 is TGTGCCAGCAGTTTAATTGCGGGACAGGGTGGTTCACCCCTCCACTTT.

The rearrangement links TRBV12-3 or TRBV12-4 to TRBJ2-7; 7 bases align to TRBD1. The junction had 2 bases not matched to a gene; V was cut back by 1 base and J by 2 bases. CDR3 size: 14 residues. The CDR3, as DNA: TGTGCCAGCAGTTTAGGTAGGGGGCCCTACGAGCAGTACTTC. It codes for CASSLGRGPYEQYF.

This clonotype was detected only a few times. The chain employs TRBV20-1 and TRBJ2-1; no clear D. Between the trimmed V and J ends, which lost 1 base and 0 bases, there was a span of 10 bases. The CDR3 sequence is 15 residues long. The germline CDR1 and CDR2 sequences are DFQATT and SNEGSKA (reference sequence). The CDR3 protein is CSARVVRYSYNEQFF. The CDR3 coding sequence is TGCAGTGCTAGAGTGGTGCGGTACTCCTACAATGAGCAGTTCTTC.

This clonotype was detected a few times. The V call is TRBV12-3 or TRBV12-4, the J call TRBJ1-1; 7 positions agree with TRBD1. The trim removed 4 bases at V and 1 base at J, leaving 6 bases unmatched. CDR3 size: 15 residues. The CDR3 loop reads CASSSARTGNTEAFF. The CDR3 DNA is TGTGCCAGCAGTTCCGCACGGACAGGGAACACTGAAGCTTTCTTT.

The chain carries TRBV4-1 and TRBJ1-2; 7 bases are a match to TRBD1. V lost 0 bases to trimming and J lost 2 bases; unmatched junction nucleotides: 9. The CDR3 is 17 residues long. Germline V gene lookup returns CDR1 MGHRA and CDR2 YSYEKL. The CDR3 bases are TGCGCCAGCAGCCAAGATCGAAGCAGGGGGGCGAACTATGGCTACACCTTC. It codes for CASSQDRSRGANYGYTF.

This clonotype was picked up a small number of times. The genes are TRBV7-8 and TRBJ1-5; D gene unclear. V was clipped by 2 bases and J by 6 bases, with 8 bases between them. The CDR3 is made up of 13 amino acids. CDR1 and CDR2 (germline): SGHVS, FQNEAQ. CDR3 loop: CASSLSPSQPQHF. The CDR3 coding sequence is TGTGCCAGCAGCTTAAGTCCGTCTCAGCCCCAGCATTTT.

This clonotype was seen only a few times. The gene calls are TRBV7-8 and TRBJ2-1; no clear D gene. Germline values: CDR1 SGHVS, CDR2 FQNEAQ. The V and J ends lost 3 bases and 6 bases respectively, with 12 bases between them. This CDR3 contains 14 residues. The CDR3 loop is CASSFLGFLNEQFF. DNA for the CDR3: TGTGCCAGCAGCTTTCTGGGGTTTCTCAATGAGCAGTTCTTC.

Many counts were recorded for this clonotype. The chain couples TRBV12-3 or TRBV12-4 to TRBJ2-2; perhaps TRBD2 as D (6 bases). This CDR3 has 17 residues. Deletions cut 5 bases from V and 7 bases from J, with 23 bases between. The CDR3 sequence is CASSLPFFRDWLGELFF. CDR3 nucleotides: TGTGCCAGCAGTCTCCCCTTTTTTCGGGACTGGCTCGGGGAGCTGTTTTTT.

This clonotype turned up a few times. This chain joins TRBV10-3 and TRBJ1-2; unclear D gene. Trimming removed 6 bases from V and 2 bases from J, with 13 bases in between. The germline V gene has CDR1 ENHRY and CDR2 SYGVKD. This CDR3 has 14 amino acids. Here the CDR3 reads CAISRFWVNYGYTF. DNA for the CDR3: TGTGCCATCAGCCGCTTTTGGGTGAACTATGGCTACACCTTC.

This clonotype was picked up a small number of times. The rearrangement uses TRBV29-1 and TRBJ2-1; D unresolved. V was trimmed by 2 bases and J by 5 bases, leaving 16 bases between them. CDR1 is SQVTM and CDR2 is ANQGSEA in the germline V gene. The length of the CDR3 is 15 residues. This chain's CDR3 is CSVETPATEDNEQFF. The CDR3 nucleotides are TGCAGCGTTGAAACCCCCGCGACGGAAGACAATGAGCAGTTCTTC.

The chain links TRBV9 to TRBJ2-3; D is uncertain. In germline, CDR1 is SGDLS, CDR2 YYNGEE. This CDR3 contains 13 residues. V lost 2 bases to trimming and J lost 1 base, with 5 bases between them. The CDR3 bases are TGTGCCAGCAGCGTCCCTGGCACAGATACGCAGTATTTT. Protein product: CASSVPGTDTQYF.

This clonotype was observed a few times. CDR3 nucleotides: TGCGCCAGCACTATAAGCGGCAGGCTAGGGTACTCTGATACGCAGTATTTT. Its protein is CASTISGRLGYSDTQYF. This chain connects TRBV10-2 to TRBJ2-3, with TRBD2 as a possible D gene (5 bases). The V end lost 7 bases, the J end lost 6 bases, and 26 bases lay between the germline ends. This CDR3 is 17 amino acids long. The germline V gene encodes CDR1 WSHSY and CDR2 SAAADI.

V gene TRBV5-1 combines with J gene TRBJ2-1; possible D gene TRBD1, 6 bases. CDR3 size: 16 residues. V was shortened by 0 bases and J by 12 bases, with 22 bases between the two germline ends. Germline assignment: CDR1 SGHRS and CDR2 YFSETQ. CDR3 sequence: CASSLEIPFTGQGQFF. The CDR3 DNA reads as TGCGCCAGCAGCTTGGAAATCCCATTCACGGGACAAGGGCAGTTCTTC.

The genes are TRBV20-1 and TRBJ2-2; D gene uncertain. Between the trimmed V and J ends, which lost 5 bases and 3 bases, there was a span of 7 bases. The CDR3 consists of 12 residues. Germline loops: CDR1 DFQATT, CDR2 SNEGSKA (reference sequence). This CDR3 reads CSAPKDTGELFF. The CDR3 bases are TGCAGTGCTCCGAAAGACACCGGGGAGCTGTTTTTT.

This clonotype occurred once. One end of the junction varies from germline; a read error may be responsible. The chain uses TRBV6-2 or TRBV6-3 and TRBJ1-2; weak D call: TRBD1 (5 bases). This CDR3 region has 13 residues. CDR1 is MNHEY, CDR2 SVGEGT, per germline. The CDR3 protein is CASRTTENYGCTF. The CDR3, as DNA: TGTGCCAGCAGGACGACAGAGAACTATGGCTGCACCTTC.

This clonotype was picked up a small number of times. The genes are TRBV12-3 or TRBV12-4 and TRBJ2-5, with D perhaps matching TRBD2 (7 bases). Deletions cut 3 bases from V and 3 bases from J, with 14 bases between. The CDR3 consists of 15 residues. CDR3 bases: TGTGCCAGCAGTTTTTGGGGGGGGGCCGAAGAGACCCAGTACTTC. It yields the protein CASSFWGGAEETQYF.